This passage covers 32 T cell receptor beta chains from one sample sequenced in a study of cytomegalovirus exposure and HLA in healthy donors. PCR was performed using 60 Vbeta and 13 Jbeta primers. The data were produced by immunoSEQ multiplex PCR, yet TCRdb's version contains in-frame clones alone and is incomplete. The sample records roughly 170,000 clones, 84% being singletons. The specimen sequenced was PBMCs. These receptors were collected from a man aged 25-45 years in good health and CMV-seronegative.

The rearrangement links TRBV7-2 to TRBJ1-3, with a tentative D call TRBD1 (6 bases). Germline CDR1 reads SGHTA; CDR2 reads FQGNSA. The ends were cut back, 6 bases at V and 4 bases at J, with 16 bases in the middle. The CDR3 covers 15 residues. The DNA for the CDR3 is TGTGCCAGCAGTTCATCCCCAGGGGACGGAAACACCATATATTTT. Protein product: CASSSSPGDGNTIYF.

The chain is built from TRBV10-3 and TRBJ1-2; 7 bases map to TRBD1. This CDR3 has 13 amino acids. Germline CDR1 ENHRY, CDR2 SYGVKD. V was clipped by 0 bases and J by 7 bases; unmatched bases: 2. CDR3 coding DNA: TGTGCCATCAGTGAGTCACAGGGGCCTGGCTACACCTTC. The encoded protein is CAISESQGPGYTF.

This clone was seen a single time. The chain carries TRBV2 and TRBJ1-2; D is undetermined. Deletions cut 3 bases from V and 5 bases from J, with 10 bases between. CDR1 and CDR2 (germline): SNHLY, FYNNEI. CDR3 length: 13 amino acids. The CDR3 sequence is CASSDWAHYGYTF. CDR3 in DNA: TGTGCCAGCAGTGACTGGGCACATTATGGCTACACCTTC.

The chain carries TRBV18 and TRBJ2-7; perhaps TRBD1 as D (6 bases). CDR3 size: 17 residues. The V gene lost 2 bases and the J gene lost 2 bases, with 19 bases spanning the gap. Germline values: CDR1 KGHSH, CDR2 LQKENI. The CDR3 protein is CASSPGPWDTSTYEQYF. Written as DNA, the CDR3 is TGTGCCAGCTCACCAGGACCTTGGGACACTTCAACCTACGAGCAGTACTTC.

The gene calls are TRBV2 and TRBJ2-7; maybe TRBD1 (5 bases). The CDR3 extends over 17 amino acids. Trimming shortened V by 5 bases and J by 3 bases, and 23 bases separated the two germline ends. From germline, CDR1 is SNHLY and CDR2 FYNNEI. As DNA, the CDR3 is TGTGCCAGCAGTCCCAAAAAAGGACAAGAGAAGGGCTACGAGCAGTACTTC. Translating gives CASSPKKGQEKGYEQYF.

The rearrangement links TRBV7-9 to TRBJ2-1; 11 bases fit TRBD2. With 10 bases clipped from V and 12 bases from J, the junction kept 8 bases outside the gene matches. The germline gives CDR1 SEHNR, CDR2 FQNEAQ (reference sequence). CDR3 length: 12 residues. DNA for the CDR3: TGTGCCACCGCCCAACTAGCGGGAGTGCAGTTCTTC. Its translation is CATAQLAGVQFF.

Written as DNA, the CDR3 is TGTGCCAGCTCACGCTGGGACAGGGCCTACGAGCAGTACTTC. It is translated as CASSRWDRAYEQYF. V gene TRBV18 combines with J gene TRBJ2-7; 9 bases match TRBD1. The CDR3 has 14 residues. V gave up 4 bases and J gave up 2 bases; unmatched junction bases: 3. Germline V gene sequence: CDR1 KGHSH, CDR2 LQKENI.

The chain carries TRBV30 and TRBJ1-3; D not certain. Trimming cost V 0 bases and J 2 bases, with 8 bases left between them. Germline V CDR1 and CDR2: GTSNPN, SVGIG (reference sequence). CDR3 size: 14 residues. CDR3 DNA sequence: TGTGCCTGGAGTGTTTTCATTCCTGGAAACACCATATATTTT. It encodes CAWSVFIPGNTIYF. Based on the CDR3 plus reference TRBV30 and TRBJ1-3, the full variable domain is SQTIHQWPATLVQPVGSPLSLECTVEGTSNPNLYWYRQAAGRGLQLLFYSVGIGQISSEVPQNLSASRPQDRQFILSSKKLLLSDSGFYLCAWSVFIPGNTIYFGEGSWLTVV.

The V call is TRBV6-1, the J call TRBJ1-1; D perhaps matches TRBD1 (6 bases). Between the trimmed V and J ends, which lost 6 bases and 5 bases, there was a span of 16 bases. Germline loops: CDR1 MNHNS, CDR2 SASEGT. This CDR3 has 14 residues. CDR3 amino acids: CASRGGVGVTEAFF. The CDR3 coding sequence is TGTGCCAGCAGAGGGGGAGTTGGAGTGACTGAAGCTTTCTTT.

V usage is TRBV7-9 and J usage is TRBJ2-3; 9 nucleotides line up with TRBD2. The CDR3 runs 19 residues. V trimming: 1 base; J trimming: 0 bases; junction bases outside the gene matches: 11. Germline values: CDR1 SEHNR, CDR2 FQNEAQ (reference sequence). CDR3 in DNA: TGTGCCAGCAGCTTAGAGAGGGCTAGCGGGATCCTTAGCACAGATACGCAGTATTTT. Encoded protein: CASSLERASGILSTDTQYF. Full variable domain (rest looked up from reference TRBV7-9 and TRBJ2-3): DTGVSQNPRHKITKRGQNVTFRCDPISEHNRLYWYRQTLGQGPEFLTYFQNEAQLEKSRLLSDRFSAERPKGSFSTLEIQRTEQGDSAMYLCASSLERASGILSTDTQYFGPGTRLTVL.

V and J are TRBV7-2 and TRBJ2-7; 8 bases agree with TRBD1. Unmatched junction bases numbered 10, after V lost 0 bases and J lost 3 bases. The CDR3 runs to 17 residues. Germline CDR1 is SGHTA and CDR2 is FQGNSA. The CDR3 is CASSLAATGTGYYEQYF. The CDR3 DNA reads TGTGCCAGCAGCTTAGCAGCTACCGGGACAGGTTACTACGAGCAGTACTTC.

The chain employs TRBV19 and TRBJ2-7; TRBD2 agrees at 12 bases. Germline V gene lookup returns CDR1 LNHDA and CDR2 SQIVND (reference sequence). CDR3 length: 17 amino acids. With V trimmed by 1 base and J by 2 bases, 6 bases remained unmatched. The CDR3 reads CASSIVLAGGQPYEQYF. CDR3 in DNA: TGTGCCAGTAGTATAGTACTAGCGGGAGGCCAACCCTACGAGCAGTACTTC.

This chain uses TRBV18 with TRBJ2-1; the match to TRBD2 covers 8 bases. Germline assignment: CDR1 KGHSH and CDR2 LQKENI. Trimming removed 1 base from V and 3 bases from J; junction bases left unmatched: 8. This CDR3 contains 17 residues. The CDR3 reads CASSPRNAGGDYNEQFF. The CDR3 nucleotides read TGTGCCAGCTCACCACGGAATGCCGGGGGGGACTACAATGAGCAGTTCTTC.

The chain couples TRBV5-1 to TRBJ2-1; 12 positions match TRBD1. Germline V gene sequence: CDR1 SGHRS, CDR2 YFSETQ. This CDR3 is built from 15 residues. V was pared by 2 bases and J by 7 bases, with 4 bases of the junction left unmatched. For the CDR3, the DNA is TGCGCCAGCAGCTTAGGGACAGGGGGCGTTAATGAGCAGTTCTTC. Protein sequence: CASSLGTGGVNEQFF.

The J gene is TRBJ2-7, the V gene TRBV9, with 9 nucleotides matching TRBD1. The germline V gene encodes CDR1 SGDLS and CDR2 YYNGEE. V lost 0 bases, J lost 6 bases, and 7 bases stayed unmatched. CDR3 size: 15 residues. The CDR3 DNA reads as TGTGCCAGCAGCGTAGTGGGGACAGGGATTGGCGAGCAGTACTTC. This codes for CASSVVGTGIGEQYF.

This clone has more than one count but fewer than ten. This chain links TRBV19 with TRBJ2-5, with D tentatively TRBD2 (6 bases). In germline, CDR1 is LNHDA, CDR2 SQIVND (reference sequence). Trimming shortened V by 4 bases and J by 2 bases, and 14 bases separated the two germline ends. This CDR3 comprises 15 residues. CDR3 nucleotide sequence: TGTGCCAGTAGTACGGACGCGGGGAGACAAGAGACCCAGTACTTC. This sequence encodes CASSTDAGRQETQYF.

This clone was observed once. The chain joins TRBV4-2 to TRBJ2-7; maybe TRBD2 (6 bases). Trimming left V 5 bases short and J 4 bases short, with 21 bases between. The length of the CDR3 is 16 residues. Germline-derived CDR1 and CDR2 are LGHNA and YNFKEQ. The CDR3 reads CASSDWGRWGVYEQYF. CDR3 nucleotides: TGTGCCAGCAGCGACTGGGGTCGGTGGGGGGTTTACGAGCAGTACTTC.

The genes are TRBV7-2 and TRBJ2-5; TRBD2 might be the D (5 bases). CDR3 length equals 12 residues. V was pared by 5 bases and J by 4 bases, with 8 bases between. Germline assignment: CDR1 SGHTA and CDR2 FQGNSA. CDR3 DNA: TGTGCCAGCAGCCCCCGGGGAGAGACCCAGTACTTC. This sequence encodes CASSPRGETQYF. The variable domain in full, with the rest retrieved from reference TRBV7-2 and TRBJ2-5, is GAGVSQSPSNKVTEKGKDVELRCDPISGHTALYWYRQSLGQGLEFLIYFQGNSAPDKSGLPSDRFSAERTGGSVSTLTIQRTQQEDSAVYLCASSPRGETQYFGPGTRLLVL.

The chain is built from TRBV7-9 and TRBJ1-1, with 8 nucleotides matching TRBD1. The CDR3 contains 11 residues. Germline V CDR1 and CDR2: SEHNR, FQNEAQ (reference sequence). The J segment lost 8 bases and the V segment lost 5 bases, leaving 1 base of the junction unmatched. CDR3 protein: CASSRDREAFF. CDR3 DNA: TGTGCCAGCAGCCGGGACAGGGAAGCTTTCTTT. The variable domain in full, with the rest retrieved from reference TRBV7-9 and TRBJ1-1, is DTGVSQNPRHKITKRGQNVTFRCDPISEHNRLYWYRQTLGQGPEFLTYFQNEAQLEKSRLLSDRFSAERPKGSFSTLEIQRTEQGDSAMYLCASSRDREAFFGQGTRLTVV.

The V and J genes are TRBV30 and TRBJ1-5; D perhaps matches TRBD1 (5 bases). The CDR3 is 16 amino acids. V was shortened by 0 bases and J by 0 bases, with 12 bases between the two germline ends. Germline CDR1 GTSNPN, CDR2 SVGIG (reference sequence). For the CDR3, the DNA is TGTGCCTGGAGTGTACGTAGCGGGGGTAGCAATCAGCCCCAGCATTTT. Amino acids: CAWSVRSGGSNQPQHF.

This chain joins TRBV10-3 and TRBJ2-3; TRBD2 might be the D (6 bases). Germline V lookup: CDR1 ENHRY, CDR2 SYGVKD. The CDR3 contains 14 residues. Trimming shortened V by 4 bases and J by 0 bases, and 8 bases separated the two germline ends. The CDR3 nucleotides are TGTGCCATCAGTGGGGGACTGAGCACAGATACGCAGTATTTT. Its translation is CAISGGLSTDTQYF.

The chain joins TRBV12-5 to TRBJ2-7; D remains ambiguous. V shed 1 base and J shed 4 bases, with 11 bases lying between them. The CDR3 totals 14 residues. Per germline, CDR1 LGHNT and CDR2 FRNRAP. This CDR3 reads CASGLGPLPYEQYF. The DNA of the CDR3 is TGTGCTAGTGGTTTGGGCCCACTGCCTTACGAGCAGTACTTC. Based on the CDR3 plus reference TRBV12-5 and TRBJ2-7, the full variable domain is DARVTQTPRHKVTEMGQEVTMRCQPILGHNTVFWYRQTMMQGLELLAYFRNRAPLDDSGMPKDRFSAEMPDATLATLKIQPSEPRDSAVYFCASGLGPLPYEQYFGPGTRLTVT.

This clone was seen just once. The genes are TRBV23-1 and TRBJ2-3; a possible D gene is TRBD1 (6 bases). TRBV23-1 is known as an ORF, though its function is uncertain. The CDR3 has 17 amino acids. Trimming left V 0 bases short and J 0 bases short, with 13 bases between. CDR3 bases: TGCGCCAGCAGTCAATCGAAATTCAGGGGTAGCACAGATACGCAGTATTTT. It encodes CASSQSKFRGSTDTQYF.

The chain couples TRBV7-2 to TRBJ1-2; D is possibly TRBD1 (5 bases). The V end lost 2 bases, the J end lost 2 bases, and 6 bases lay between the germline ends. This CDR3 is 13 amino acids long. Germline-derived CDR1 and CDR2 are SGHTA and FQGNSA. The CDR3 DNA is TGTGCCAGCAGCTTACGGACAAACTATGGCTACACCTTC. It translates to CASSLRTNYGYTF.

The chain recombines TRBV30 with TRBJ1-3; no reliable D call. Germline lookup yields CDR1 GTSNPN and CDR2 SVGIG (reference sequence). The CDR3 contains 14 residues. The ends were cut back, 5 bases at V and 7 bases at J, with 18 bases in the middle. CDR3 amino acids: CAWDRGSGRNTIYF. Here the CDR3 DNA reads TGTGCCTGGGACCGCGGGTCAGGAAGGAACACCATATATTTT.

The V and J genes are TRBV19 and TRBJ1-5; D might be TRBD1 (6 bases). The germline gives CDR1 LNHDA, CDR2 SQIVND (reference sequence). The CDR3 covers 16 residues. With 5 bases removed from V and 6 bases from J, the gap between germline ends came to 20 bases. CDR3 coding DNA: TGTGCCAGTAGTGCTGCAGGGGCCCGCGGTGTTCAGCCCCAGCATTTT. This translates into CASSAAGARGVQPQHF.

V gene TRBV11-3 combines with J gene TRBJ2-5, with 10 bases matching TRBD2. Trimming removed 5 bases from V and 4 bases from J; junction bases left unmatched: 10. Germline assignment: CDR1 SGHNT and CDR2 YENEEA. The CDR3 loop spans 16 amino acids. The CDR3 DNA follows: TGTGCCAGCAGCGCTGGCGCGGCTAGCGGGGGAGAGACCCAGTACTTC. It is translated as CASSAGAASGGETQYF.

The rearrangement uses TRBV7-2 and TRBJ2-7; 7 bases are shared with TRBD1. With 5 bases clipped from V and 5 bases from J, the junction kept 12 bases outside the gene matches. Germline V gene data show CDR1 as SGHTA and CDR2 as FQGNSA. This CDR3 is built from 15 residues. The CDR3 coding sequence is TGTGCCAGCAGCCTTCGGGACAGAATACAGAACGAGCAGTACTTC. It is translated as CASSLRDRIQNEQYF.

This chain links TRBV5-1 with TRBJ1-1, with TRBD1 as a possible D gene (6 bases). Looked up from germline, CDR1 is SGHRS and CDR2 is YFSETQ. V gave up 0 bases and J gave up 4 bases, with 13 bases separating them. The CDR3 has 15 residues. CDR3 sequence reads: CASSLVTGKTTEAFF. Here the CDR3 DNA reads TGCGCCAGCAGCTTGGTTACAGGGAAAACCACTGAAGCTTTCTTT.

The chain carries TRBV5-4 and TRBJ2-7, with D unresolved. V was pared by 2 bases and J by 0 bases, with 6 bases between. There are 13 residues in the CDR3. CDR1 and CDR2 (germline): SGHNT, YYREEE (reference sequence). The DNA for the CDR3 is TGTGCCAGCAGCTTTTCGAGCTCCTACGAGCAGTACTTC. Its translation is CASSFSSSYEQYF.

The chain links TRBV1 to TRBJ2-4; the listed D gene, TRBD2, was not tested against the DNA. TRBV1 is termed a pseudogene. CDR3 length: 17 residues. The CDR3 spells CTSSQDRLAGPKNIQYF. Written as DNA, the CDR3 is TGCACCAGCAGCCAAGATCGGCTAGCGGGGCCTAAAAACATTCAGTACTTC.

The chain couples TRBV7-9 to TRBJ2-2; D might be TRBD1 (6 bases). Germline-derived CDR1 and CDR2 are SEHNR and FQNEAQ (reference sequence). V was shortened by 5 bases and J by 7 bases, with 17 bases between the two germline ends. The CDR3 totals 15 residues. The CDR3 protein is CASSPPTGLVGELFF. The CDR3 DNA reads TGTGCCAGCAGCCCTCCGACAGGTCTAGTCGGGGAGCTGTTTTTT. The whole variable domain, remainder taken from reference TRBV7-9 and TRBJ2-2, is DTGVSQNPRHKITKRGQNVTFRCDPISEHNRLYWYRQTLGQGPEFLTYFQNEAQLEKSRLLSDRFSAERPKGSFSTLEIQRTEQGDSAMYLCASSPPTGLVGELFFGEGSRLTVL.